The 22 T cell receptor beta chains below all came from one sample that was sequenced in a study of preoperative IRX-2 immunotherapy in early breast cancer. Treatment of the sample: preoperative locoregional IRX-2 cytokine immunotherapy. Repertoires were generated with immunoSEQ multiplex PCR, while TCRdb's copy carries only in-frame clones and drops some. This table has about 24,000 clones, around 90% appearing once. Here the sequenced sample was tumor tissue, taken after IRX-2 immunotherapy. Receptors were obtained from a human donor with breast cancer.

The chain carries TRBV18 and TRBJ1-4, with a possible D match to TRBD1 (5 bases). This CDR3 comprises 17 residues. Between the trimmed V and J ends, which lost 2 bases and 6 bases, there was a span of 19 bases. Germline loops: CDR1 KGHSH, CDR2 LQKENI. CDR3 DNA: TGTGCCAGCTCACCAAGCGTTATGGGGGAAGGGGATGAAAAACTGTTTTTT. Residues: CASSPSVMGEGDEKLFF.

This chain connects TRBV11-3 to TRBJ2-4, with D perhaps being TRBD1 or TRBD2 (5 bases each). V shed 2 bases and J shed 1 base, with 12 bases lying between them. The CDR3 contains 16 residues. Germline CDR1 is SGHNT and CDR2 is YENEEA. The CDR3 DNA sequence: TGTGCCAGCAGCTTATTAAGCTGGGGGGCCAAAAACATTCAGTACTTC. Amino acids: CASSLLSWGAKNIQYF.

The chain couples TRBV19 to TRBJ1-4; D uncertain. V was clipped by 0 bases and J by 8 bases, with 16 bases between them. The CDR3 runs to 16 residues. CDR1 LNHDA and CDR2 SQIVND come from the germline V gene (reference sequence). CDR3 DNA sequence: TGTGCCAGTAGTATAGATCATGGAGGCATACGGGAAAAACTGTTTTTT. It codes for CASSIDHGGIREKLFF.

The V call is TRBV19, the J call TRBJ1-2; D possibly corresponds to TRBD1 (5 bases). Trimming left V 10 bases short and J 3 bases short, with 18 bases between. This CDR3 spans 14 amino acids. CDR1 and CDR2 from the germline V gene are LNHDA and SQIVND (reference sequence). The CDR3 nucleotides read TGTGCCACCGCGGCCCCGGGGGGACACTATGGCTACACCTTC. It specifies CATAAPGGHYGYTF.

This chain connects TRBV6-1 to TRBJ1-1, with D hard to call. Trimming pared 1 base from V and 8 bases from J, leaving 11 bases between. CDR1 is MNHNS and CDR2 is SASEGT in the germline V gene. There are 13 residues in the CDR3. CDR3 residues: CASSEGQRREAFF. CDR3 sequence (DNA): TGTGCCAGCAGTGAAGGGCAGCGCCGAGAAGCTTTCTTT.

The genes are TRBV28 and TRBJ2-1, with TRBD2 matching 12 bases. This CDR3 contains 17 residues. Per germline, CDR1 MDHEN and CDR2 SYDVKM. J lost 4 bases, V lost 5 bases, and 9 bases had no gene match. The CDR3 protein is CASSGYGLAGPYNEQFF. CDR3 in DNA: TGTGCCAGCAGTGGATACGGACTAGCGGGGCCTTACAATGAGCAGTTCTTC.

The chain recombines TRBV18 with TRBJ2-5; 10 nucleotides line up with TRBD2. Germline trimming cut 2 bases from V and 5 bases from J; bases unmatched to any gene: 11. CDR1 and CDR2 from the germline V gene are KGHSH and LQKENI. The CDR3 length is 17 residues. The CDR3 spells CASSPLPAGGREETQYF. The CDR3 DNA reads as TGTGCCAGCTCACCATTACCAGCGGGGGGGCGTGAGGAGACCCAGTACTTC.

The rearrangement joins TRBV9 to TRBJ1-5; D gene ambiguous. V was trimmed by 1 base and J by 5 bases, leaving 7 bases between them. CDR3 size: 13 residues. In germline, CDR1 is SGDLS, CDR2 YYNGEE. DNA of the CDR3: TGTGCCAGCAGCGTAACGTATGATCAGCCCCAGCATTTT. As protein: CASSVTYDQPQHF.

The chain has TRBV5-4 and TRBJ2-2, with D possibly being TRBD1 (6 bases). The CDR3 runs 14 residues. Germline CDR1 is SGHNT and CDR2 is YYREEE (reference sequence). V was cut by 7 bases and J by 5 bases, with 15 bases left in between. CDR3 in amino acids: CASQPGTHTGELFF. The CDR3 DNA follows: TGTGCCAGCCAGCCCGGGACACATACCGGGGAGCTGTTTTTT.

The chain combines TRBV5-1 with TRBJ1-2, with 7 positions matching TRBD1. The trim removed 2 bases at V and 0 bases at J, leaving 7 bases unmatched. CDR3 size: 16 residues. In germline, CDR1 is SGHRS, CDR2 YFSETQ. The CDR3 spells CASSLGQVLANYGYTF. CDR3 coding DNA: TGCGCCAGCAGCTTAGGACAGGTTCTAGCTAACTATGGCTACACCTTC.

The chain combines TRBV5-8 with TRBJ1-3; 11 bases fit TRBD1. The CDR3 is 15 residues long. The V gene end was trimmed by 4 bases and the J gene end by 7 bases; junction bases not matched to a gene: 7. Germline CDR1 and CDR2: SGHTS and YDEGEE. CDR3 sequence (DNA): TGTGCCAGCAGCCCCGGACAGGGGGCACCGAACACCATATATTTT. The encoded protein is CASSPGQGAPNTIYF.

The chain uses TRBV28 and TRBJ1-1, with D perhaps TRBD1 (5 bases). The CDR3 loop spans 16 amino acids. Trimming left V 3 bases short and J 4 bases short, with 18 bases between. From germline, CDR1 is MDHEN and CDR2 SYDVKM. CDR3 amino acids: CASSFASIQGSTEAFF. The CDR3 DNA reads TGTGCCAGCAGTTTTGCCTCGATTCAGGGTAGCACTGAAGCTTTCTTT.

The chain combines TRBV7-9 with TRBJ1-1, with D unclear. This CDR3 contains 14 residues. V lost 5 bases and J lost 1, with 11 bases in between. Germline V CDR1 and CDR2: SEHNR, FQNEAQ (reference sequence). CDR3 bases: TGTGCCAGCAGCCAACTCGGGAGGAACACTGAAGCTTTCTTT. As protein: CASSQLGRNTEAFF.

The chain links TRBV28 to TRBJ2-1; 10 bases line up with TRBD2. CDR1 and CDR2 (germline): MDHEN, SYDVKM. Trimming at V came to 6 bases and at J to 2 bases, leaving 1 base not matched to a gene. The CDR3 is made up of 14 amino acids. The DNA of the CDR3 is TGTGCCAGCAGAAGCGGGGGGGCCTACAATGAGCAGTTCTTC. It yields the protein CASRSGGAYNEQFF.

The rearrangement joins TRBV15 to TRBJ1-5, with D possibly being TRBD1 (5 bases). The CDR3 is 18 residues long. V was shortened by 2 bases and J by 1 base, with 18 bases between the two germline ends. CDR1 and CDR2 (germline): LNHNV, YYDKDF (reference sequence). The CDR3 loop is CATSRPGSRGPSNQPQHF. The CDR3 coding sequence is TGTGCCACCAGCAGACCGGGGAGCCGGGGCCCAAGCAATCAGCCCCAGCATTTT.

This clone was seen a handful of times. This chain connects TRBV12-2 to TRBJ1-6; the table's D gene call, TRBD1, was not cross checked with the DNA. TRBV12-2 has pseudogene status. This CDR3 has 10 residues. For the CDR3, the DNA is TGTGCAAGTCGCTTTCCCCAGGGGCACTTT. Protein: CASRFPQGHF.

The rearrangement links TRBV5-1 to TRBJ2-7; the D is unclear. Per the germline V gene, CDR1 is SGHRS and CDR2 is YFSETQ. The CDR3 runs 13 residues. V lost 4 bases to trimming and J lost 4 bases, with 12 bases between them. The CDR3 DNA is TGCGCCAGCAGCCCTTTCGACACGTACGAGCAGTACTTC. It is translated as CASSPFDTYEQYF.

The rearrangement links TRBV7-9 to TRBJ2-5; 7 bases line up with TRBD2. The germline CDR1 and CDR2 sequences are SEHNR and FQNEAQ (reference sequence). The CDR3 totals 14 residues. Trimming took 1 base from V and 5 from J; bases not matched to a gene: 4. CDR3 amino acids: CASSLGLSGETQYF. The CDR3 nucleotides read TGTGCCAGCAGCTTAGGTCTTAGCGGGGAGACCCAGTACTTC.

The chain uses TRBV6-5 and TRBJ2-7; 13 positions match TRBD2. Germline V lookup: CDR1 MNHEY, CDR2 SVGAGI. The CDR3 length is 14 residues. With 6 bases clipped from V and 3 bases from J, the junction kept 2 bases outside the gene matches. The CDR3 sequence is CASRRTSGGYEQYF. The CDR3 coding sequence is TGTGCCAGCAGGCGGACTAGCGGGGGCTACGAGCAGTACTTC.

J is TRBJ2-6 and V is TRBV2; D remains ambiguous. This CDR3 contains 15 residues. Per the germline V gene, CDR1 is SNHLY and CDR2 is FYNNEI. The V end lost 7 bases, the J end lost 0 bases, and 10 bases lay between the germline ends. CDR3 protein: CASTSGDSGANVLTF. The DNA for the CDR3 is TGTGCCAGCACTTCAGGAGACTCTGGGGCCAACGTCCTGACTTTC.

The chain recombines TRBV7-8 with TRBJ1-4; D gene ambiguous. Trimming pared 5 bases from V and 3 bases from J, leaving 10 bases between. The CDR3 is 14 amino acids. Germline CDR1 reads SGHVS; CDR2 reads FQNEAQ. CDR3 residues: CASSAGVSNEKLFF. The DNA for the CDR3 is TGTGCCAGCAGCGCAGGAGTTTCTAATGAAAAACTGTTTTTT.

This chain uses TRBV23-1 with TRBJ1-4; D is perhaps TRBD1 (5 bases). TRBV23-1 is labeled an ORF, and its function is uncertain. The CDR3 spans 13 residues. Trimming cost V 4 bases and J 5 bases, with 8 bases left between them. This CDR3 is CASSRTRNEKLFF. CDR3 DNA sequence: TGCGCCAGCAGTCGGACAAGAAATGAAAAACTGTTTTTT.